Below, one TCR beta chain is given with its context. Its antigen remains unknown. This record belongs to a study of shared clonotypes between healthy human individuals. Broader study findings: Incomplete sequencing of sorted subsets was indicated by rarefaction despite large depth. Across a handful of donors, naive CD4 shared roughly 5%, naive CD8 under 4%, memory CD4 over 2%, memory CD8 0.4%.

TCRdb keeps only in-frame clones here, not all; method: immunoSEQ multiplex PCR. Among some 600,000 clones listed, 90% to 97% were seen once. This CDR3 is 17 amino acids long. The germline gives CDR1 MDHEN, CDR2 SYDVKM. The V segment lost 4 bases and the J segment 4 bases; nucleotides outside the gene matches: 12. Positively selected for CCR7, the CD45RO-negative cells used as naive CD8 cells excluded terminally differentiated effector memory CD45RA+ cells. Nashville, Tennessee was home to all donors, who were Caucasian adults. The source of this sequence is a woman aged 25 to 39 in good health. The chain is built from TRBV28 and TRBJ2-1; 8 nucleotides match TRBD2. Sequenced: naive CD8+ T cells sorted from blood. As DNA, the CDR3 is TGTGCCAGCAGTTCCAGTCGACTAGCGCGTACTTACAATGAGCAGTTCTTC. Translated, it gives CASSSSRLARTYNEQFF. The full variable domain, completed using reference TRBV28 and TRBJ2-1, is DVKVTQSSRYLVKRTGEKVFLECVQDMDHENMFWYRQDPGLGLRLIYFSYDVKMKEKGDIPEGYSVSREKKERFSLILESASTNQTSMYLCASSSSRLARTYNEQFFGPGTRLTVL.